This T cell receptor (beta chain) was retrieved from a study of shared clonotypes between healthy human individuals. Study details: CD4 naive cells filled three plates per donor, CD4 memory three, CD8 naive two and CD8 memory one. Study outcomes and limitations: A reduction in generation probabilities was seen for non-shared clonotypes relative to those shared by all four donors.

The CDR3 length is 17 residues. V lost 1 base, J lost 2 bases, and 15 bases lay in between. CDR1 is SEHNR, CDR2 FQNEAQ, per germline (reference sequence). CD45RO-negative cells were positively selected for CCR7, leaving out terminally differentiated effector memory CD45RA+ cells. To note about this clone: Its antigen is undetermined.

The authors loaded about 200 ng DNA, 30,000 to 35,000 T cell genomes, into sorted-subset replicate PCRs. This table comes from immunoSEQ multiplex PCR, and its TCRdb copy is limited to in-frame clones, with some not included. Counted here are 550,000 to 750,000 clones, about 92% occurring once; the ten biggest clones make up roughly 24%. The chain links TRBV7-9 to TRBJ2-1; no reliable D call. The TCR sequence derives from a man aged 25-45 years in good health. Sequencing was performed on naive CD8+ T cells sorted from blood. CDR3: CASSLVGVGLPYNEQFF. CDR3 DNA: TGTGCCAGCAGCTTAGTTGGGGTGGGTCTACCCTACAATGAGCAGTTCTTC.